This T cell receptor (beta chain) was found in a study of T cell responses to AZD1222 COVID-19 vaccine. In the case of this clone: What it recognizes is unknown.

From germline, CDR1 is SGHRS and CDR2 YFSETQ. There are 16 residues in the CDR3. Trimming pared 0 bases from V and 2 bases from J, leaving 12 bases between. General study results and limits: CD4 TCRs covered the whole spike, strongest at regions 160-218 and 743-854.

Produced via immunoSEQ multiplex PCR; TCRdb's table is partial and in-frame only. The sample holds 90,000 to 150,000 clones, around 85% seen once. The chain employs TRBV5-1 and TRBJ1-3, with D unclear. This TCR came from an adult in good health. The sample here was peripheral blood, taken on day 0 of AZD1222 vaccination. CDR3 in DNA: TGCGCCAGCAGCTTGGACAGACCTGATACTGGAAACACCATATATTTT. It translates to CASSLDRPDTGNTIYF.